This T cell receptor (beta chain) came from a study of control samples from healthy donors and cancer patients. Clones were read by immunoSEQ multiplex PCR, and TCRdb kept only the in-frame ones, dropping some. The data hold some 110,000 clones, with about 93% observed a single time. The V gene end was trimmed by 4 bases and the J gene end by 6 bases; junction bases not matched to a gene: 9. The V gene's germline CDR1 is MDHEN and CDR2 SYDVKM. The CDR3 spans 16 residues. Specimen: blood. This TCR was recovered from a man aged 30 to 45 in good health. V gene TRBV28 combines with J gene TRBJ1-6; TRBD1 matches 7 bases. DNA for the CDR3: TGTGCCAGCAGTTCCAGGACAAGGGGGCTTAATTCACCCCTCCACTTT. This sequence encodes CASSSRTRGLNSPLHF.